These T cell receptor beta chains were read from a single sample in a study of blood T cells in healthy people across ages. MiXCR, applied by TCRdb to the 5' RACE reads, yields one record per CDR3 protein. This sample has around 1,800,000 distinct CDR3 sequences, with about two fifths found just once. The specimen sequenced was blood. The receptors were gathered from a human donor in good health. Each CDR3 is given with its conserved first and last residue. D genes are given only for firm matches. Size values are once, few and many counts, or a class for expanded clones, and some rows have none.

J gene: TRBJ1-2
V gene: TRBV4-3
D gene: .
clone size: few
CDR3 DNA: TGCGCCAGCAGCCAAGGGGAGGGGATCTATGGCTACACCTTC
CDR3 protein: CASSQGEGIYGYTF

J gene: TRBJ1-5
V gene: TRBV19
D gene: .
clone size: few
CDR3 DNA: TGTGCCAGTAGTATGGTACAGGGAATCAATCAGCCCCAGCATTTT
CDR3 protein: CASSMVQGINQPQHF

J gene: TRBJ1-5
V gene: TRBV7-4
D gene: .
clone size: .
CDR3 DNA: TGTGCCAGCAGCTTAGCGCGGATAGGTTTCAATCAGCCCCAGCATTTT
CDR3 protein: CASSLARIGFNQPQHF

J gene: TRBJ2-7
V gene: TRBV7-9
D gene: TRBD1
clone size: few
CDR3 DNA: TGTGCCAGCAGCTTAGGTCTTTCGGGACAGGGGACCTACGAGCAGTACTTC
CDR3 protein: CASSLGLSGQGTYEQYF

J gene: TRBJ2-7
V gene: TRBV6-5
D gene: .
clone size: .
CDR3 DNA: TGTGCCAGCACCGACGGAGATGAGCAGTACTTC
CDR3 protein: CASTDGDEQYF

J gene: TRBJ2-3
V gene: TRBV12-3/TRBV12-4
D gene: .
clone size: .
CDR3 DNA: TGTGCCAGCAGTTCCTACTATCCAGATACGCAGTATTTT
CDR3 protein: CASSSYYPDTQYF

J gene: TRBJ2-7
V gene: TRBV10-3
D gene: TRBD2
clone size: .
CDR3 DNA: TGTGCCATCAGTGCGGGGGGGTCTACCTACGAGCAGTACTTC
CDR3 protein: CAISAGGSTYEQYF

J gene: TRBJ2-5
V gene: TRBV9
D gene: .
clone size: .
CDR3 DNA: TGTGCCAGCAGCGTTTCTCCGGACCCTTTGGGCCAAGAGACCCAGTACTTC
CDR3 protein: CASSVSPDPLGQETQYF

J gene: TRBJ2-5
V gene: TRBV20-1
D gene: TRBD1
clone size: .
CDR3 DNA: TGCAGTGCTAGAGAGACAGACTCCGGGACAGCTCAAAAGGAGACCCAGTACTTC
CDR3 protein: CSARETDSGTAQKETQYF

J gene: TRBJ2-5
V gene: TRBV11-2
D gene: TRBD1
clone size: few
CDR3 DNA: TGTGCCAGCAGCGACGCCGGACAGGGTGGGACCCAGTACTTC
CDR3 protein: CASSDAGQGGTQYF

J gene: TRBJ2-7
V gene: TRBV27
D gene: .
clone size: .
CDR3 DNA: TGTGCCAGCAGTGAGATCCGGGCCCCCTACGAGCAGTACTTC
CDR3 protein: CASSEIRAPYEQYF

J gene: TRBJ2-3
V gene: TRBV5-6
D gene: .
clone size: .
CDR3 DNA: TGTGCCAGCAGCTTGATGACGGAGGGGAGGACAGATACGCAGTATTTT
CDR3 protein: CASSLMTEGRTDTQYF

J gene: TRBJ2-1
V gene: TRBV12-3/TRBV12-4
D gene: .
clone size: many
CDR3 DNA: TGTGCCAGCAGTCGCCAAAGGAGCTCCTACAATGAGCAGTTCTTC
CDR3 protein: CASSRQRSSYNEQFF

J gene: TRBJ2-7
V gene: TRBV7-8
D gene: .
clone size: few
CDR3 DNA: TGTGCCAGCAGCTTAGGCCGGACCCGCTCCTACGAGCAGTACTTC
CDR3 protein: CASSLGRTRSYEQYF

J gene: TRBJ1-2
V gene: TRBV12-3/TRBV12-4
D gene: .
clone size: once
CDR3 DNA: TGTGCCAGCAGTTTTTGGGACGGTTCTCCCAATGGCTACACCTTC
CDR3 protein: CASSFWDGSPNGYTF